The next 21 T cell receptor beta chains were all read from a single sample in a study of T cells in localized non-small cell lung cancer (TCRdb year 2020). Library preparation employed the immunoSEQ multiplex PCR assay. TCRdb retrieved this table from immuneACCESS and kept in-frame rearrangements only. Not all clones are present; in checked studies, unresolved V genes account for under half, and no reason is known for the remainder. The sample profile shows approximately 1,500 clones; roughly 33% of them were found once. Of the sample, 11% falls within the top ten clones. Source: normal lung tissue next to the tumor, taken before any cancer treatment. These receptors were taken from a man aged 40-75 years with stage I lung adenocarcinoma.

The chain joins TRBV7-1 to TRBJ2-3; D is possibly TRBD2 (5 bases). TRBV7-1 belongs to the ORF category, with a function that is uncertain. There are 19 residues in the CDR3. Trimming removed 4 bases at V and 3 bases at J, with 26 bases between. DNA of the CDR3: TGTGCCAGCAGCTTAATACCCCTACAATACCAGAGCGGAACAGATACGCAGTATTTT. This gives the protein CASSLIPLQYQSGTDTQYF.

The rearrangement links TRBV6-7 to TRBJ2-1, with no clear D. TRBV6-7 is placed among ORFs of uncertain function. V was pared by 2 bases and J by 11 bases, with 10 bases between. This CDR3 contains 12 residues. CDR3 DNA: TGTGCCAGCAGTTACAATCCGCTACAGCAGTTCTTC. It encodes CASSYNPLQQFF.

This clone rates as large. V gene TRBV6-8 combines with J gene TRBJ1-1; TRBD1 might be the D (5 bases). The V end lost 7 bases, the J end lost 9 bases, and 21 bases lay between the germline ends. This CDR3 has 14 residues. Germline loops: CDR1 MNHGY, CDR2 SAAAGT. The CDR3 is CASTQGTIQKKAFF. The CDR3 DNA follows: TGTGCCAGCACCCAGGGAACTATACAAAAGAAAGCTTTCTTT.

This chain joins TRBV29-1 and TRBJ2-3; D may be TRBD1 (5 bases). The germline V gene encodes CDR1 SQVTM and CDR2 ANQGSEA. V lost 6 bases, J lost 0 bases, and 16 bases lay in between. The CDR3 is 15 residues long. CDR3 loop: CSVRRQSTSTDTQYF. CDR3 nucleotides: TGCAGCGTGAGGAGACAGTCCACTAGCACAGATACGCAGTATTTT.

This sequence joins TRBV6-8 and TRBJ2-5; tentatively, D is TRBD1 (5 bases). There are 14 residues in the CDR3. Germline assignment: CDR1 MNHGY and CDR2 SAAAGT. The germline V and J ends were trimmed by 0 bases and 3 bases, with 8 bases remaining between them. CDR3: CASSYSTAEETQYF. CDR3 in DNA: TGTGCCAGCAGTTACTCGACAGCTGAAGAGACCCAGTACTTC.

This clone was recorded a few times. The V call is TRBV11-3, the J call TRBJ2-7; possible D gene TRBD2, 6 bases. V lost 3 bases and J lost 4, with 16 bases in between. The germline V gene encodes CDR1 SGHNT and CDR2 YENEEA. The CDR3 has 15 residues. The CDR3 loop reads CASSLAGGTRYEQYF. In DNA, the CDR3 is TGTGCCAGCAGCTTGGCAGGCGGGACGAGGTACGAGCAGTACTTC.

The V call is TRBV11-1, the J call TRBJ2-5, with TRBD2 matching 12 bases. The CDR3 totals 16 residues. Trimming at V came to 6 bases and at J to 2 bases, leaving 7 bases not matched to a gene. Germline V gene sequence: CDR1 SGHAT, CDR2 FQDESV (reference sequence). The chain's CDR3 is CASRQTSGGRQETQYF. The CDR3 DNA follows: TGTGCCAGCAGGCAGACTAGCGGGGGCCGTCAAGAGACCCAGTACTTC.

The table lists this clone with a few counts. The V gene is TRBV11-3, the J gene TRBJ2-5; 9 bases line up with TRBD1. CDR1 SGHNT and CDR2 YENEEA come from the germline V gene. The CDR3 extends over 16 amino acids. The V gene end was trimmed by 5 bases and the J gene end by 2 bases; junction bases not matched to a gene: 9. CDR3 sequence reads: CASSKTTGGRQETQYF. CDR3 nucleotides: TGTGCCAGCAGCAAAACGACAGGGGGTAGGCAAGAGACCCAGTACTTC. The full variable domain, completed using reference TRBV11-3 and TRBJ2-5, is EAGVVQSPRYKIIEKKQPVAFWCNPISGHNTLYWYLQNLGQGPELLIRYENEEAVDDSQLPKDRFSAERLKGVDSTLKIQPAELGDSAVYLCASSKTTGGRQETQYFGPGTRLLVL.

This clone came up a few times. The V call is TRBV5-1, the J call TRBJ1-1; D is perhaps TRBD1 (5 bases). The CDR3 sequence is 14 residues long. Germline CDR1 reads SGHRS; CDR2 reads YFSETQ. Trimming shortened V by 0 bases and J by 0 bases, and 6 bases separated the two germline ends. The CDR3 DNA reads as TGCGCCAGCAGCTTGGGACAGATGAACACTGAAGCTTTCTTT. Residues: CASSLGQMNTEAFF. The whole variable domain, filled in from reference TRBV5-1 and TRBJ1-1, reads KAGVTQTPRYLIKTRGQQVTLSCSPISGHRSVSWYQQTPGQGLQFLFEYFSETQRNKGNFPGRFSGRQFSNSRSEMNVSTLELGDSALYLCASSLGQMNTEAFFGQGTRLTVV.

This clone was counted only a few times. The V call is TRBV18, the J call TRBJ1-6; D unresolved. Germline CDR1 KGHSH, CDR2 LQKENI. The CDR3 length is 15 residues. V lost 8 bases and J lost 6, with 17 bases in between. The CDR3 DNA reads TGTGCCAGCGGTGAGTCAGGCGCAATTAATTCACCCCTCCACTTT. Encoded protein: CASGESGAINSPLHF.

The gene calls are TRBV28 and TRBJ2-1; 10 bases match TRBD1. Looked up from germline, CDR1 is MDHEN and CDR2 is SYDVKM. CDR3 size: 13 residues. The ends lost 8 bases at V and 3 bases at J; junction bases unmatched: 1. The CDR3 region is CASGDRGYNEQFF. CDR3 bases: TGTGCCAGCGGGGACAGGGGCTACAATGAGCAGTTCTTC.

The rearrangement links TRBV29-1 to TRBJ2-3, with 12 bases matching TRBD2. Germline CDR1 and CDR2: SQVTM and ANQGSEA. The CDR3 is made up of 15 amino acids. Germline trimming cut 6 bases from V and 6 bases from J; bases unmatched to any gene: 10. The CDR3 coding sequence is TGCAGCGTAGGGACTAGCGGGTCGGGTGGGGATACGCAGTATTTT. It translates to CSVGTSGSGGDTQYF.

The rearrangement links TRBV10-3 to TRBJ1-6, with no clear D. The germline CDR1 and CDR2 sequences are ENHRY and SYGVKD. This CDR3 contains 12 residues. Trimming shortened V by 10 bases and J by 0 bases, and 4 bases separated the two germline ends. The DNA of the CDR3 is TGTGCCAGCTTCTCCTATAATTCACCCCTCCACTTT. This encodes CASFSYNSPLHF.

By proportion, this clone is large. The rearrangement joins TRBV11-3 to TRBJ2-7; the match to TRBD1 covers 8 bases. In germline, CDR1 is SGHNT, CDR2 YENEEA. V lost 1 base to trimming and J lost 2 bases; unmatched junction nucleotides: 4. The CDR3 covers 15 residues. The CDR3 here is CASSLVGQGTYEQYF. As DNA, the CDR3 is TGTGCCAGCAGCTTAGTTGGACAGGGCACCTACGAGCAGTACTTC.

This clone was observed a single time. The gene calls are TRBV19 and TRBJ2-3; weak D call: TRBD1 (5 bases). Germline CDR1 reads LNHDA; CDR2 reads SQIVND (reference sequence). The germline V and J ends were trimmed by 2 bases and 2 bases, with 14 bases remaining between them. The CDR3 covers 16 residues. CDR3 nucleotides: TGTGCCAGTAGTATATTGACAGCCACCTCCACAGATACGCAGTATTTT. The encoded protein is CASSILTATSTDTQYF.

This clone was seen more than once but under ten times. This chain links TRBV11-3 with TRBJ1-1; maybe TRBD1 (6 bases). The V gene lost 3 bases and the J gene lost 1 base, with 12 bases spanning the gap. This CDR3 contains 15 residues. Germline V gene lookup returns CDR1 SGHNT and CDR2 YENEEA. CDR3 sequence reads: CASSLILQGNTEAFF. CDR3 DNA sequence: TGTGCCAGCAGCTTGATTTTACAGGGGAACACTGAAGCTTTCTTT.

The V gene is TRBV6-8, the J gene TRBJ2-5; 7 positions agree with TRBD2. CDR1 and CDR2 from the germline V gene are MNHGY and SAAAGT. CDR3 length equals 14 residues. V was clipped by 5 bases and J by 4 bases; unmatched bases: 7. CDR3 in amino acids: CASSAGVVGETQYF. In DNA, the CDR3 is TGTGCCAGCAGTGCGGGGGTGGTGGGAGAGACCCAGTACTTC.

In its sample, this clone was seen a few times. The chain is built from TRBV18 and TRBJ2-3; D is ambiguous. V dropped 3 bases and J dropped 2 bases, with 3 bases sitting between them. This CDR3 comprises 12 residues. CDR1 and CDR2 from the germline V gene are KGHSH and LQKENI. The CDR3 is CASSPTTDTQYF. CDR3 in DNA: TGTGCCAGCTCACCTACCACAGATACGCAGTATTTT.

This clone is labeled medium-sized. The V gene is TRBV11-3, the J gene TRBJ2-1; 8 nucleotides line up with TRBD1. There are 15 residues in the CDR3. The V segment lost 4 bases and the J segment 6 bases; nucleotides outside the gene matches: 8. Germline V gene sequence: CDR1 SGHNT, CDR2 YENEEA. The CDR3 spells CASSSDRVPGNEQFF. Written as DNA, the CDR3 is TGTGCCAGCAGCTCGGACAGGGTTCCAGGCAATGAGCAGTTCTTC. Full variable domain (remainder filled in from reference TRBV11-3 and TRBJ2-1): EAGVVQSPRYKIIEKKQPVAFWCNPISGHNTLYWYLQNLGQGPELLIRYENEEAVDDSQLPKDRFSAERLKGVDSTLKIQPAELGDSAVYLCASSSDRVPGNEQFFGPGTRLTVL.

The rearrangement links TRBV5-1 to TRBJ2-5, with 8 bases matching TRBD1. There are 15 residues in the CDR3. The V and J ends lost 0 bases and 5 bases, in that order; junction bases with no gene match: 6. Germline assignment: CDR1 SGHRS and CDR2 YFSETQ. The chain's CDR3 is CASSLVARGLETQYF. The CDR3 DNA sequence: TGCGCCAGCAGCTTGGTTGCCAGGGGGCTTGAGACCCAGTACTTC.

This sequence joins TRBV5-1 and TRBJ1-1; perhaps TRBD1 as D (6 bases). Trimming cost V 2 bases and J 3 bases, with 20 bases left between them. From germline, CDR1 is SGHRS and CDR2 YFSETQ. CDR3 length: 17 residues. The CDR3 DNA is TGCGCCAGCAGCTTCACAGGTACAGGAAAGGGGGACACTGAAGCTTTCTTT. It yields the protein CASSFTGTGKGDTEAFF.